This TCR beta chain was identified during a study of PD-L1 blockade in urothelial cancer. Background on the study: Twenty-five of the 29 patients were men with bladder-origin urothelial cancer.

Each PCR contained spiked-in synthetic TCR analog templates. Assay used: immunoSEQ multiplex PCR; TCRdb lists only in-frame clones, some missing. The profile shows some 20,000 clones, about nine tenths of them singletons. Specified time point: pretreatment peripheral blood. Each patient gave between 1 and 8 samples, pretreatment and on-treatment. CDR3 length: 15 residues. Germline-derived CDR1 and CDR2 are MNHEY and SMNVEV (reference sequence). V lost 1 base, J lost 4 bases, and 11 bases lay in between. This receptor was obtained from a man between 65 and 79 years old with urothelial cancer. The sequences come from PBMCs, collected around atezolizumab (anti-PD-L1) treatment. This chain uses TRBV27 with TRBJ1-5, with a weak D call TRBD1 (5 bases). The CDR3 DNA is TGTGCCAGCAGTTTATTGGGGCAGAGAAATCAGCCCCAGCATTTT. Its protein is CASSLLGQRNQPQHF.